This record covers a single T cell receptor beta chain. Its target is unknown. The data were obtained in a study of T cells expressing NK-cell markers. The cDNA for TCR beta came from 5'RACE template switching with UMIs. TCRdb re-analyzed the 5' RACE reads; it lists each CDR3 protein once, without DNA. The data show about 550,000 distinct CDR3 sequences, and the top ten clones hold around 3.3%. CDR1 is SGHAT, CDR2 FQDESV, per germline (reference sequence). The CDR3 totals 19 residues. Findings of the study overall: One observes that, in a handful of donors, these clonotypes were also the leading ones within the CD3+CD56-NKG2C+ fraction.

The rearrangement links TRBV11-1 to TRBJ2-5; no DNA is available, so the TRBD1 call from TCRdb remains unchecked. This sequence was found in a man younger than 35 in good health. The specimen was blood T cells: a sorted CD56 or NKG2C T cell subset, CD4+ or CD8+ T cells, or bulk PBMC T cells (not recorded which). The CDR3 region is CASSLSPGTASRPPETQYF. Looking up the rest from reference TRBV11-1 and TRBJ2-5 gives the full variable domain: EAEVAQSPRYKITEKSQAVAFWCDPISGHATLYWYRQILGQGPELLVQFQDESVVDDSQLPKDRFSAERLKGVDSTLKIQPAELGDSAMYLCASSLSPGTASRPPETQYFGPGTRLLVL.